A selection of T cell receptor beta chains follows, all from one sample in a study of blood T cell repertoires in COVID-19. Only in-frame clones appear in the TCRdb table, and some are missing; sequencing was by immunoSEQ multiplex PCR. The sample has hundreds of thousands of clones; approximately 86% are singletons. The specimen was peripheral blood. The receptors derive from a woman in her 30s who had recovered from COVID-19. The CDR3 runs from the conserved cysteine through the conserved F or W. Fields, in order: V gene, D gene, J gene, clone size, CDR3 DNA, CDR3 protein. A D gene is named only where the DNA matches it firmly. Size is omitted from some rows. Given values are once, few, many or a class for expanded clones.

V: TRBV28; D: .; J: TRBJ2-1; size: .; DNA: TGTGCCAGCAGAATTAGATACGAAGGGGGAAATGAGCAGTTCTTC; CDR3: CASRIRYEGGNEQFF
V: TRBV19; D: TRBD2; J: TRBJ2-1; size: .; DNA: TGTGCCAGTAGTACGACTAGCGGGGGGTCTAATGAGCAGTTCTTC; CDR3: CASSTTSGGSNEQFF
V: TRBV10-3; D: .; J: TRBJ1-1; size: .; DNA: TGTGCCATCAGGAGCGGGTGGACTGAAGCTTTCTTT; CDR3: CAIRSGWTEAFF
V: TRBV7-9; D: .; J: TRBJ2-7; size: .; DNA: TGTGCCAGCAGCTTAGCGCAAGGGGGTTTAGACGAGCAGTACTTC; CDR3: CASSLAQGGLDEQYF
V: TRBV28; D: TRBD1; J: TRBJ2-2; size: .; DNA: TGTGCCAGCAGGGGACAGGGAAGGACCGGGGAGCTGTTTTTT; CDR3: CASRGQGRTGELFF
V: TRBV18; D: TRBD2; J: TRBJ2-1; size: .; DNA: TGTGCCAGCTCACCAGGGACTAGCGGGAGGTCCTACAATGAGCAGTTCTTC; CDR3: CASSPGTSGRSYNEQFF
V: TRBV2; D: TRBD1; J: TRBJ1-2; size: .; DNA: TGTGCCAGCATCCCCAGGGGGCTTGATGGCTACACCTTC; CDR3: CASIPRGLDGYTF
V: TRBV4-3; D: .; J: TRBJ2-7; size: .; DNA: TGCGCCAGCAGCCAAGGGCCAGGGACCTACGAGCAGTACTTC; CDR3: CASSQGPGTYEQYF
V: TRBV7-2; D: .; J: TRBJ2-1; size: .; DNA: TGTGCCAGCAGCTATCCCCCTGCGGCCATCTCCTACAATGAGCAGTTCTTC; CDR3: CASSYPPAAISYNEQFF
V: TRBV10-2; D: TRBD1; J: TRBJ1-5; size: .; DNA: TGCGCCAGCAGAAACACCGGGACAGGGAGTAATCAGCCCCAGCATTTT; CDR3: CASRNTGTGSNQPQHF
V: TRBV7-9; D: .; J: TRBJ1-1; size: .; DNA: TGTGCCAGCAGCTCGCGGGGGGGCACTGAAGCTTTCTTT; CDR3: CASSSRGGTEAFF
V: TRBV3-1/TRBV3-2; D: .; J: TRBJ1-1; size: once; DNA: TGTGCCAGCAGCCAATATAGGGGTCTTTTTCGAACTGAAGCTTTCTTT; CDR3: CASSQYRGLFRTEAFF
V: TRBV10-3; D: .; J: TRBJ2-7; size: .; DNA: TGTGCCATCAGTACTGGGCCGAAACACGGGGACGAGCAGTACTTC; CDR3: CAISTGPKHGDEQYF
V: TRBV24-1; D: TRBD2; J: TRBJ2-7; size: .; DNA: TGTGCCACCAGTGATGGGGGAGGGCCCTACGAGCAGTACTTC; CDR3: CATSDGGGPYEQYF
V: TRBV18; D: TRBD2; J: TRBJ2-3; size: .; DNA: TGTGCCAGCTCACCAGGGACTAGCGGGAGAACAGATACGCAGTATTTT; CDR3: CASSPGTSGRTDTQYF
V: TRBV10-2; D: TRBD1; J: TRBJ1-5; size: .; DNA: TGCGCCAGCGGGACGGCGACAGGGGGCTTAAGCAATCAGCCCCAGCATTTT; CDR3: CASGTATGGLSNQPQHF
V: TRBV5-4; D: .; J: TRBJ1-1; size: .; DNA: TGTGCCAGCAGCCCGGCGGGGGGACTCACTGAAGCTTTCTTT; CDR3: CASSPAGGLTEAFF
V: TRBV30; D: .; J: TRBJ2-1; size: once; DNA: TGTGCCTGGAGTGTTGGTAGGGGCTCCTACAATGAGCAGTTCTTC; CDR3: CAWSVGRGSYNEQFF
V: TRBV27; D: .; J: TRBJ1-1; size: few; DNA: TGTGCCAGCAGTGGGCCGGGACTGGCTGAAGCTTTCTTT; CDR3: CASSGPGLAEAFF
V: TRBV4-1; D: .; J: TRBJ2-7; size: .; DNA: TGCGCCAGCAGCCAAGTAGAAAGCTCCTACGAGCAGTACTTC; CDR3: CASSQVESSYEQYF
V: TRBV12-3/TRBV12-4; D: .; J: TRBJ1-2; size: .; DNA: TGTGCCAGCAGTTTAGCGCGAGGGGGTGGCTACACCTTC; CDR3: CASSLARGGGYTF
V: TRBV5-6; D: .; J: TRBJ2-7; size: .; DNA: TGTGCCAGCAGCTTTTCAGCAACTACCTACGAGCAGTACTTC; CDR3: CASSFSATTYEQYF
V: TRBV24-1; D: TRBD2; J: TRBJ2-2; size: few; DNA: TGTGCCACCAGACTAGCGGGGGCTACGAACACCGGGGAGCTGTTTTTT; CDR3: CATRLAGATNTGELFF
V: TRBV7-9; D: .; J: TRBJ1-3; size: .; DNA: TGTGCCAGCAGCTTATTGGGGGGGCCTGGAAACACCATATATTTT; CDR3: CASSLLGGPGNTIYF
V: TRBV28; D: .; J: TRBJ2-1; size: .; DNA: TGTGCCAGCGGAGGGAGGGGGATAAACAATGAGCAGTTCTTC; CDR3: CASGGRGINNEQFF
V: TRBV2; D: TRBD1; J: TRBJ1-1; size: few; DNA: TGTGCCAGCAGTGACAGGGGGCGCGGGGCTTTCTTT; CDR3: CASSDRGRGAFF
V: TRBV7-2; D: TRBD1; J: TRBJ2-5; size: .; DNA: TGTGCCAGCAGCTACCTACGGGGACAGGGAGAGACCCAGTACTTC; CDR3: CASSYLRGQGETQYF
V: TRBV19; D: .; J: TRBJ1-1; size: .; DNA: TGTGCCAGTAGTATAGGATCGGGGGGAAGCACTGAAGCTTTCTTT; CDR3: CASSIGSGGSTEAFF
V: TRBV5-1; D: TRBD1; J: TRBJ2-5; size: once; DNA: TGCGCCAGCAGTCCTTCCGCGACAGGGGGCGGAGAGACCCAGTACTTC; CDR3: CASSPSATGGGETQYF
V: TRBV20-1; D: .; J: TRBJ2-7; size: .; DNA: TGCAGTGCTAGTAGAGGTCAGCTTGCCTACGAGCAGTACTTC; CDR3: CSASRGQLAYEQYF
V: TRBV9; D: TRBD2; J: TRBJ2-3; size: .; DNA: TGTGCCAGCAGCGCCACTAGCGGCCGGGATACGCAGTATTTT; CDR3: CASSATSGRDTQYF
V: TRBV2; D: .; J: TRBJ2-7; size: .; DNA: TGTGCCAGCAGCAAGGGGCAGGGCAGGGGCGAGCAGTACTTC; CDR3: CASSKGQGRGEQYF
V: TRBV5-6; D: .; J: TRBJ1-2; size: .; DNA: TGTGCCAGCAGCTTGGGGGGCGCCGGAAACTATGGCTACACCTTC; CDR3: CASSLGGAGNYGYTF
V: TRBV30; D: TRBD1; J: TRBJ2-2; size: .; DNA: TGTGCCTGGAGTGTGGGGACAGGGATGTCCGGGGAGCTGTTTTTT; CDR3: CAWSVGTGMSGELFF
V: TRBV27; D: TRBD1; J: TRBJ2-7; size: .; DNA: TGTGCCACTGGACAGGGGTTATACGAGCAGTACTTC; CDR3: CATGQGLYEQYF
V: TRBV21-1; D: .; J: TRBJ2-2; size: .; DNA: TGTGCCAGCAGCAAAGTGTTCGGTGGCAGGGAGGCCCCTCACACCGGGGAGCTGTTTTTT; CDR3: CASSKVFGGREAPHTGELFF